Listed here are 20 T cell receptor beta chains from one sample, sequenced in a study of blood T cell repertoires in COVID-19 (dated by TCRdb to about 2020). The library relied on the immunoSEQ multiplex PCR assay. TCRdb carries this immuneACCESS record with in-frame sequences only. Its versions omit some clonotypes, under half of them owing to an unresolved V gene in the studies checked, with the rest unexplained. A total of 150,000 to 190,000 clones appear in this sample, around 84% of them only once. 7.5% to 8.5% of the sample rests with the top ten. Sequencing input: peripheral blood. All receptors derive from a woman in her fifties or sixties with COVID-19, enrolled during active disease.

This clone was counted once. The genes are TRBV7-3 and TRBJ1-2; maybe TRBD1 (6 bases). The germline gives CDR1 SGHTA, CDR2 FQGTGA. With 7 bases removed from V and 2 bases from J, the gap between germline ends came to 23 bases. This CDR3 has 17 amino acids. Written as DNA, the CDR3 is TGTGCCAGCAAGGATCCCGCGGAGGACAGACTCAACTATGGCTACACCTTC. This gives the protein CASKDPAEDRLNYGYTF.

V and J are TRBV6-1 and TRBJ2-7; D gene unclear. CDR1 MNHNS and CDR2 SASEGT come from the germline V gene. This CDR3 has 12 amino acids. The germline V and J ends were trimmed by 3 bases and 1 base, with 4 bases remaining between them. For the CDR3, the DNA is TGTGCCAGCAGTGATCAATCCTACGAGCAGTACTTC. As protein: CASSDQSYEQYF.

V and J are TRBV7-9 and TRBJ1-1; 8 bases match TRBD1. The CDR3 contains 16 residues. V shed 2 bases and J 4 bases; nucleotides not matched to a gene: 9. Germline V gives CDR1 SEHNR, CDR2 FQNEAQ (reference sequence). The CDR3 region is CASSLSGGAGVTEAFF. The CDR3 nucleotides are TGTGCCAGCAGCTTATCAGGGGGCGCAGGGGTCACTGAAGCTTTCTTT.

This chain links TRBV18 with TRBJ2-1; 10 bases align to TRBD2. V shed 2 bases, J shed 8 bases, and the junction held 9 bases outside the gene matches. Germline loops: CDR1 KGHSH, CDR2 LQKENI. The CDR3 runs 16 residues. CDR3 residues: CASSPKEAGGVDEQFF. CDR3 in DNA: TGTGCCAGCTCACCAAAGGAAGCGGGAGGGGTGGATGAGCAGTTCTTC.

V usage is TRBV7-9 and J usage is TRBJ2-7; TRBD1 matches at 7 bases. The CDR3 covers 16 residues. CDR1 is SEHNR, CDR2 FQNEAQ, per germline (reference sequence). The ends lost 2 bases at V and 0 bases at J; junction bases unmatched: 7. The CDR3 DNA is TGTGCCAGCAGCTTATTGGAACGGGACAGCTCCTACGAGCAGTACTTC. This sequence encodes CASSLLERDSSYEQYF.

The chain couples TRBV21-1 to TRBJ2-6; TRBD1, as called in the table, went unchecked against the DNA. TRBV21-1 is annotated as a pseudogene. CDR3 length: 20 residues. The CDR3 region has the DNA TGTGCCAGCAGCAAAGCGCTAGGGACAGGACCGGGGGCTGGGGCCAACGTCCTGACTTTC. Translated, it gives CASSKALGTGPGAGANVLTF.

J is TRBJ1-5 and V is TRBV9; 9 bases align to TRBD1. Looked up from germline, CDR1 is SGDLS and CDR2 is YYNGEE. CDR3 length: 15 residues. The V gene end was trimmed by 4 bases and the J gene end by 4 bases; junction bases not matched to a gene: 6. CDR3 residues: CASSPSGTGNQPQHF. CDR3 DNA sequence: TGTGCCAGCAGCCCATCCGGGACAGGGAATCAGCCCCAGCATTTT.

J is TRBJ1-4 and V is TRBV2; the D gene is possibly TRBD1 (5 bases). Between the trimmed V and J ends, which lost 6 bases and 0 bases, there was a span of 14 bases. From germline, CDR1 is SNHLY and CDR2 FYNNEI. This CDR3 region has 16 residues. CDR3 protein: CASRSDSSATNEKLFF. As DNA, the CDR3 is TGTGCCAGCAGATCTGACAGTTCTGCAACTAATGAAAAACTGTTTTTT.

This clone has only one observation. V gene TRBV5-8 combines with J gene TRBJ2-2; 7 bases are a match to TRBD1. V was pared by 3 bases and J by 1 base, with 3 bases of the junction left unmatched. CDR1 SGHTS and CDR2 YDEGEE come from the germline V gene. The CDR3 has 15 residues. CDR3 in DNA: TGTGCCAGCAGCTACTGGACAGGGAACACCGGGGAGCTGTTTTTT. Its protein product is CASSYWTGNTGELFF.

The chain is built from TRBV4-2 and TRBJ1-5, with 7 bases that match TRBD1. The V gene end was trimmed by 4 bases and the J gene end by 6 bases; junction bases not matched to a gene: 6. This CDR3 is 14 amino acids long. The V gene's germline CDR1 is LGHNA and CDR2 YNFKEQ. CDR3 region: CASSLTGEFQPQHF. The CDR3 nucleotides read TGTGCCAGCAGCCTCACAGGGGAATTTCAGCCCCAGCATTTT.

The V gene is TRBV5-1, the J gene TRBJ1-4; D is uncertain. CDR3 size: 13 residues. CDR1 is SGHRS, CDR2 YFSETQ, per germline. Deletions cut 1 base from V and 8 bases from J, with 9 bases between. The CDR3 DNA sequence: TGCGCCAGCAGCTTGTTGGGCAGCGAAAAACTGTTTTTT. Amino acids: CASSLLGSEKLFF.

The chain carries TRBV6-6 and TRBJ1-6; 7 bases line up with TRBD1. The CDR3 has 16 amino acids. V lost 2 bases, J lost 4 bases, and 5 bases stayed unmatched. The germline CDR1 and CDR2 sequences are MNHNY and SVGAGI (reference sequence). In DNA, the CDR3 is TGTGCCAGCAGTTACCCGACGGGACAGTATAATTCACCCCTCCACTTT. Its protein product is CASSYPTGQYNSPLHF.

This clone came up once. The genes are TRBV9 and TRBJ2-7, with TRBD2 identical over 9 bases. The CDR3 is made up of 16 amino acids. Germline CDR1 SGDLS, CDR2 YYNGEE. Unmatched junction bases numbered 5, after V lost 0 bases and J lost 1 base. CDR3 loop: CASSVGPTSGSYEQYF. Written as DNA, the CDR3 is TGTGCCAGCAGCGTAGGACCGACTAGCGGATCCTACGAGCAGTACTTC.

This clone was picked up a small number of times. For the CDR3, the DNA is TGTGCCAGCTCACCAATCGCGCTCTCTGGAAACACCATATATTTT. Its translation is CASSPIALSGNTIYF. The J gene is TRBJ1-3, the V gene TRBV18; no clear D. The CDR3 has 15 amino acids. Germline V gives CDR1 KGHSH, CDR2 LQKENI. The ends were cut back, 2 bases at V and 0 bases at J, with 8 bases in the middle.

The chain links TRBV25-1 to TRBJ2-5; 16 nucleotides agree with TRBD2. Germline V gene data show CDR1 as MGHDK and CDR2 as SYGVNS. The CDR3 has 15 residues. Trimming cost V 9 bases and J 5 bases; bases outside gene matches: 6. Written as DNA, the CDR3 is TGTGCCAGTGGGACTAGCGGGGGGGAGATGGAGACCCAGTACTTC. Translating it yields CASGTSGGEMETQYF. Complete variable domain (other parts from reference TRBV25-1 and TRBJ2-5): EADIYQTPRYLVIGTGKKITLECSQTMGHDKMYWYQQDPGMELHLIHYSYGVNSTEKGDLSSESTVSRIRTEHFPLTLESARPSHTSQYLCASGTSGGEMETQYFGPGTRLLVL.

The CDR3, as DNA: TGTGCCAGCAGCCAACCAACAGGGCATGAGCAGTTCTTC. Protein product: CASSQPTGHEQFF. The chain couples TRBV3-1 (or the pseudogene TRBV3-2) to TRBJ2-1; D is possibly TRBD1 (6 bases). Germline values: CDR1 LGHDT, CDR2 YNNKEL (reference sequence). V lost 2 bases and J 8 bases, leaving 10 bases between the germline ends. The CDR3 has 13 residues.

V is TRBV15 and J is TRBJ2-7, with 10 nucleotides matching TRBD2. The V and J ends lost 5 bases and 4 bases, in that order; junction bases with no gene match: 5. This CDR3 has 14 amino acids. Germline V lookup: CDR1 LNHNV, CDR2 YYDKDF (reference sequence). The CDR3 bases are TGTGCCACCAGCCTAGCGGGAGTAACGTACGAGCAGTACTTC. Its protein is CATSLAGVTYEQYF.

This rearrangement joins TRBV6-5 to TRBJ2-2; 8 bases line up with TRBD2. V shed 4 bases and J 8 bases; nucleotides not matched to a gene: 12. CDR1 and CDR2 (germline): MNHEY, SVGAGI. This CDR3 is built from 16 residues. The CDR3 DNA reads TGTGCCAGCAGTTCCTCCTCGGGAGGGCCAGGTGGGGAGCTGTTTTTT. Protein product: CASSSSSGGPGGELFF.

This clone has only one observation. The CDR3 DNA follows: TGCGCCAGCAGCCTCGCAGACAGGGTTTCCGATCAGCCCCAGCATTTT. Translation gives CASSLADRVSDQPQHF. This chain uses TRBV4-1 with TRBJ1-5; 7 nucleotides match TRBD1. Looked up from germline, CDR1 is MGHRA and CDR2 is YSYEKL. Germline trimming cut 4 bases from V and 5 bases from J; bases unmatched to any gene: 11. The CDR3 extends over 16 amino acids.

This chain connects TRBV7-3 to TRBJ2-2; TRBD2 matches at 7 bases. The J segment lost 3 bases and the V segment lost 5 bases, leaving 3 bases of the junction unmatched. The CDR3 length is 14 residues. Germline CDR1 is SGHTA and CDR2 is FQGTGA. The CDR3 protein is CASSAGGYTGELFF. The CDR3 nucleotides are TGTGCCAGCAGCGCCGGGGGGTACACCGGGGAGCTGTTTTTT.